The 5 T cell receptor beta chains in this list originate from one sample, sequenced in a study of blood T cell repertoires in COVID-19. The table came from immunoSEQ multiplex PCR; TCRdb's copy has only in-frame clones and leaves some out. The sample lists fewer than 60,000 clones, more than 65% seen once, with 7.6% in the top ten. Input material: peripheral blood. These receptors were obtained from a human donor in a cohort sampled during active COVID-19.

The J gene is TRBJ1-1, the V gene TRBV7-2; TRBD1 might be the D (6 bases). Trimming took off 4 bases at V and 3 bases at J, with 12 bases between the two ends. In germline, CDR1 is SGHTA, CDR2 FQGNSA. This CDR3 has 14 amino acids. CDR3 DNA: TGTGCCAGCAGCTCAACGGACAGATACACTGAAGCTTTCTTT. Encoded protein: CASSSTDRYTEAFF.

Written as DNA, the CDR3 is TGTGCCAGCAGCACAAGCACTGAAGCTTTCTTT. The encoded protein is CASSTSTEAFF. The chain carries TRBV28 and TRBJ1-1; no clear D gene. Germline V gene data show CDR1 as MDHEN and CDR2 as SYDVKM. Deletions cut 6 bases from V and 4 bases from J, with 6 bases between. The CDR3 totals 11 residues. Using reference TRBV28 and TRBJ1-1 for the parts outside the CDR3, the full variable domain is DVKVTQSSRYLVKRTGEKVFLECVQDMDHENMFWYRQDPGLGLRLIYFSYDVKMKEKGDIPEGYSVSREKKERFSLILESASTNQTSMYLCASSTSTEAFFGQGTRLTVV.

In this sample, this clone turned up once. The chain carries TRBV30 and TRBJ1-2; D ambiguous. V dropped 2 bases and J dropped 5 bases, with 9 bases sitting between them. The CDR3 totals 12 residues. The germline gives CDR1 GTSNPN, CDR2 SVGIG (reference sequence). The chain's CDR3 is CAWSSRSYGYTF. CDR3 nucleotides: TGTGCCTGGAGTTCCAGGTCATATGGCTACACCTTC.

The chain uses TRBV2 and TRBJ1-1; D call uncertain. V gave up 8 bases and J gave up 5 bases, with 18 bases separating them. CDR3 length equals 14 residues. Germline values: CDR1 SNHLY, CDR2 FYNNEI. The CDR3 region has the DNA TGTGCCAGCTCGAACCTGGTCCGAGGGACTGAAGCTTTCTTT. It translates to CASSNLVRGTEAFF.

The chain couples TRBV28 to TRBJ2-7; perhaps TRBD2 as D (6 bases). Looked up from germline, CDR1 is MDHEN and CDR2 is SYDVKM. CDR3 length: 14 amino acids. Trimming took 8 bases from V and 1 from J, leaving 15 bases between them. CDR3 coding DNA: TGTGCCAGCTCTGGGACTCTACCATCCTACGAGCAGTACTTC. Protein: CASSGTLPSYEQYF.